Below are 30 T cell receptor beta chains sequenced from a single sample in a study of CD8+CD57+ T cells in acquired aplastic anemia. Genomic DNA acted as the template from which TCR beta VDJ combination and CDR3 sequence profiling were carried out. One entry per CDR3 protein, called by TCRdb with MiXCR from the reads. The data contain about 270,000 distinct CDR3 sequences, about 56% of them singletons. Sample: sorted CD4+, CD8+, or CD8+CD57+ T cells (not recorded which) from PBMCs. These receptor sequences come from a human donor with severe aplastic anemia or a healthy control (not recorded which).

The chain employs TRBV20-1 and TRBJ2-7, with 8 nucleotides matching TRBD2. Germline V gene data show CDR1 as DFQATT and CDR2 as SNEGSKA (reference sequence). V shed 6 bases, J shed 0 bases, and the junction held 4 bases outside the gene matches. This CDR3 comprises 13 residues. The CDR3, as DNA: TGCAGTGCCCCGGGACTAGACTCCTACGAGCAGTACTTC. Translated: CSAPGLDSYEQYF.

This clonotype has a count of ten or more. The CDR3: CASSVEVAGNTQYF. CDR3 DNA: TGTGCCAGCAGCGTAGAGGTAGCGGGGAATACGCAGTATTTT. The chain uses TRBV9 and TRBJ2-3; 8 bases fit TRBD2. J gave up 7 bases and V 0 bases, and 4 bases lay outside the gene matches. The germline V gene has CDR1 SGDLS and CDR2 YYNGEE. CDR3 length equals 14 residues.

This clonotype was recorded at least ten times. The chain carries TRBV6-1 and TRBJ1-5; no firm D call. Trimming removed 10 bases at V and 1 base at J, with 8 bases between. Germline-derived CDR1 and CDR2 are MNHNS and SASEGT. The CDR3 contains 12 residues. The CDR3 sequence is CATLESNQPQHF. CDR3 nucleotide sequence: TGTGCCACCCTAGAGAGCAATCAGCCCCAGCATTTT.

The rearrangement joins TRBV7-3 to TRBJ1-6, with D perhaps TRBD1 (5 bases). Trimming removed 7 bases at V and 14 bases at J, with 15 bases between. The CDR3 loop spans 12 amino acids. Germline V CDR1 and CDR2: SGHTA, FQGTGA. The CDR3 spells CASNSGRGTLHF. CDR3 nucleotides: TGTGCCAGCAATTCGGGTCGGGGGACCCTCCACTTT.

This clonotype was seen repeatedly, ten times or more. The CDR3, as DNA: TGTGCCAGCAGGCTCTACAGGGAGGTGTACACTGAAGCTTTCTTT. Its translation is CASRLYREVYTEAFF. The rearrangement joins TRBV6-5 to TRBJ1-1; D may be TRBD1 (6 bases). V lost 6 bases and J 3 bases, leaving 17 bases between the germline ends. The CDR3 loop spans 15 amino acids. The V gene's germline CDR1 is MNHEY and CDR2 SVGAGI.

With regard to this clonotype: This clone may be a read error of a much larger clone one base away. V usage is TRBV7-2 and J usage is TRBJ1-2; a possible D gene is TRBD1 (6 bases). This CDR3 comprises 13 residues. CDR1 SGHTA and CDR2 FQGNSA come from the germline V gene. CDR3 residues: CASSLTGFYGCTF. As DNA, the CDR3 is TGTGCCAGCAGCCTCACAGGGTTTTATGGCTGCACCTTC.

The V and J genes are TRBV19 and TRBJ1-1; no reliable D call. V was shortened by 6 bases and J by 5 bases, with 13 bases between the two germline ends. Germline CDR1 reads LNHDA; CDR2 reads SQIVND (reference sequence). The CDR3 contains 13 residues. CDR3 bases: TGTGCCAGTAGCCCGATCGGGAGGACTGAAGCTTTCTTT. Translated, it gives CASSPIGRTEAFF.

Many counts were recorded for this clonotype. CDR3 sequence: CASSTQTGELFF. CDR3 nucleotide sequence: TGTGCCAGCAGTACACAGACCGGGGAGCTGTTTTTT. The chain joins TRBV6-1 to TRBJ2-2; D gene unclear. The CDR3 spans 12 residues. V was pared by 5 bases and J by 5 bases, with 6 bases between. Germline V gene data show CDR1 as MNHNS and CDR2 as SASEGT.

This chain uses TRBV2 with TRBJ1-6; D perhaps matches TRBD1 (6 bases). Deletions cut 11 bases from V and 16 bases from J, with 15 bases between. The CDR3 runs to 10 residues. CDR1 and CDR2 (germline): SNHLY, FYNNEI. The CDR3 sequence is CAWYPGQLHF. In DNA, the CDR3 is TGTGCCTGGTATCCGGGACAACTCCACTTT.

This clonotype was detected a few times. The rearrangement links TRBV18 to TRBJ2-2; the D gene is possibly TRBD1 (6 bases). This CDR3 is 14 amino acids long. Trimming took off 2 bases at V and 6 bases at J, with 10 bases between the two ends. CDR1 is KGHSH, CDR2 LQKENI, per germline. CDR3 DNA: TGTGCCAGCTCACCAGCCAACAGGGCCGGGGAGCTGTTTTTT. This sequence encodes CASSPANRAGELFF.

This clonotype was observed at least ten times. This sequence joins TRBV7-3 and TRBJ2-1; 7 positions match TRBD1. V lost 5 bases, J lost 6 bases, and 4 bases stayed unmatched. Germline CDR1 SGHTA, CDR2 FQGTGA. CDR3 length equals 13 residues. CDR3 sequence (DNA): TGTGCCAGCAGCACAGACAGGGTCAATGAGCAGTTCTTC. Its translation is CASSTDRVNEQFF. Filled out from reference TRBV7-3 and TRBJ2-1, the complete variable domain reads GAGVSQTPSNKVTEKGKYVELRCDPISGHTALYWYRQSLGQGPEFLIYFQGTGAADDSGLPNDRFFAVRPEGSVSTLKIQRTERGDSAVYLCASSTDRVNEQFFGPGTRLTVL.

CDR3 bases: TGTGCCACCAGTGATGAGGTCACCGGGGAGCTGTTTTTT. It codes for CATSDEVTGELFF. The genes are TRBV24-1 and TRBJ2-2; no definite D call. Trimming took 3 bases from V and 4 from J, leaving 5 bases between them. The CDR3 loop spans 13 amino acids. Germline CDR1 and CDR2: KGHDR and SFDVKD.

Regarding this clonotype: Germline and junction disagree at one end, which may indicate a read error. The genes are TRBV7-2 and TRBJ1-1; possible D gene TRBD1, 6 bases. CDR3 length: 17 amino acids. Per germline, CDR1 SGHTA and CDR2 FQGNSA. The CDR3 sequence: CASSFGGLLTMNTEALF. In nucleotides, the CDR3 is TGTGCCAGCAGCTTTGGGGGCTTACTGACCATGAACACTGAAGCTCTCTTT.

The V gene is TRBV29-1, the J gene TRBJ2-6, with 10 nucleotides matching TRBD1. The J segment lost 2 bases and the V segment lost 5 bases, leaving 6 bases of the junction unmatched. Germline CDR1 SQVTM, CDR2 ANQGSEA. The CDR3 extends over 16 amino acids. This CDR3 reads CSVSGQGNTGANVLTF. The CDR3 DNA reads TGCAGCGTTTCGGGACAGGGGAATACTGGGGCCAACGTCCTGACTTTC. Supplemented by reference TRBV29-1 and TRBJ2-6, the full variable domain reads SAVISQKPSRDICQRGTSLTIQCQVDSQVTMMFWYRQQPGQSLTLIATANQGSEATYESGFVIDKFPISRPNLTFSTLTVSNMSPEDSSIYLCSVSGQGNTGANVLTFGAGSRLTVL.

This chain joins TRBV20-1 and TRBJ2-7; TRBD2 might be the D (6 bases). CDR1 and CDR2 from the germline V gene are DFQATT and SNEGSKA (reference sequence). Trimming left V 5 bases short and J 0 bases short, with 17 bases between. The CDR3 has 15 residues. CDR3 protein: CSAPALRGSSYEQYF. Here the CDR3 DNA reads TGCAGTGCTCCCGCCCTCCGGGGGAGCTCCTACGAGCAGTACTTC.

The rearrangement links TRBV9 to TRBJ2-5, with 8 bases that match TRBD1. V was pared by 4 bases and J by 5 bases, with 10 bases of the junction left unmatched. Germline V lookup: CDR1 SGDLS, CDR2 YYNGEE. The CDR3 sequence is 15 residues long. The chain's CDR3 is CASSRETDRVETQYF. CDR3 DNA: TGTGCCAGCAGCAGAGAAACGGACAGGGTGGAGACCCAGTACTTC.

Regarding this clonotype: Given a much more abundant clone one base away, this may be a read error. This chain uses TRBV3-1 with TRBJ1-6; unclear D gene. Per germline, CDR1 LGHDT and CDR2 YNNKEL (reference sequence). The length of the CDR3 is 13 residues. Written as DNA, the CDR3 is TGTGGCAGCAGCCAAGAGGATCGGCAGCGCCTCCACTTT. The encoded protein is CGSSQEDRQRLHF.

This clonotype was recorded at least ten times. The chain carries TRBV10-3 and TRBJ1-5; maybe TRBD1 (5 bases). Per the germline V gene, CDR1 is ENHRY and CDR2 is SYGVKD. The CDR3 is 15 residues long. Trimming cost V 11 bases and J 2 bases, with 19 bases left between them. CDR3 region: CASSVPGPRNQPQHF. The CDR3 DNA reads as TGTGCCTCGTCTGTTCCGGGACCGCGCAATCAGCCCCAGCATTTT.

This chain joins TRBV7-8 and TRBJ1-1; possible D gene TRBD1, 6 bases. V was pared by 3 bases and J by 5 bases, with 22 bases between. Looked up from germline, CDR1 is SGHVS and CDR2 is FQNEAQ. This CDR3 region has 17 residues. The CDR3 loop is CASSFRRTGRGKTEAFF. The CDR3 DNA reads TGTGCCAGCAGCTTTAGGCGTACGGGCAGGGGAAAAACTGAAGCTTTCTTT.

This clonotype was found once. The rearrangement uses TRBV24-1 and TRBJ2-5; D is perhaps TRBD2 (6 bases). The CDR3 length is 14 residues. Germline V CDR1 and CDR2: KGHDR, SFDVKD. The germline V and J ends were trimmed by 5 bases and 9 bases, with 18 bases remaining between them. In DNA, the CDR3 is TGTGCCACCAGTGTAGGAGGGGACGGTTCGGCCCAGTACTTC. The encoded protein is CATSVGGDGSAQYF.

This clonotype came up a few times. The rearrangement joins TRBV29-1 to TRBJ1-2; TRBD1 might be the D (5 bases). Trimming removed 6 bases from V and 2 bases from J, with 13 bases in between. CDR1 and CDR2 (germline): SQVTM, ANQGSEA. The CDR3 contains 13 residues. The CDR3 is CSVLGGENYGYTF. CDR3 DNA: TGCAGCGTGCTGGGAGGGGAGAACTATGGCTACACCTTC. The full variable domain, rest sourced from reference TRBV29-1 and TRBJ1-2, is SAVISQKPSRDICQRGTSLTIQCQVDSQVTMMFWYRQQPGQSLTLIATANQGSEATYESGFVIDKFPISRPNLTFSTLTVSNMSPEDSSIYLCSVLGGENYGYTFGSGTRLTVV.

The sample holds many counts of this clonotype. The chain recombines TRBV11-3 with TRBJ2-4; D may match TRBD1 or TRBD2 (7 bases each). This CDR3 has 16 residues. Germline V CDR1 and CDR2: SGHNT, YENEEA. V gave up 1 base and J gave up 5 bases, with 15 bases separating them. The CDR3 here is CASSLGTGGGENIQYF. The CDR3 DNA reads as TGTGCCAGCAGCTTAGGGACAGGAGGGGGGGAAAACATTCAGTACTTC.

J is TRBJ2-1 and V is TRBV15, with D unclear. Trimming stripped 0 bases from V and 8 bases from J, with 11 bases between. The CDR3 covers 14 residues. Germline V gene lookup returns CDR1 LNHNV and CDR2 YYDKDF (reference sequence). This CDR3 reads CATSRDGIGDEQFF. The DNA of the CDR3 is TGTGCCACCAGCAGAGATGGTATTGGTGATGAGCAGTTCTTC.

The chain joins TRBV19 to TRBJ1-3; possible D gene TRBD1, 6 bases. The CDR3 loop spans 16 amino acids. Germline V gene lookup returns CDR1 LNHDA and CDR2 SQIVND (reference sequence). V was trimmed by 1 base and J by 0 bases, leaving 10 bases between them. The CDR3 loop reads CASSIAGHLSGNTIYF. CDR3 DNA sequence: TGTGCCAGTAGTATAGCGGGACATCTCTCTGGAAACACCATATATTTT.

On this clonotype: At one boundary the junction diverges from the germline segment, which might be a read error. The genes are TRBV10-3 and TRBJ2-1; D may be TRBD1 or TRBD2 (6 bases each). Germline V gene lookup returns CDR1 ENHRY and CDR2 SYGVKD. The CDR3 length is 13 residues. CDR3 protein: CAIGEGLGAEQFF. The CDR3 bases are TGTGCCATCGGTGAGGGACTGGGGGCCGAGCAGTTCTTC.

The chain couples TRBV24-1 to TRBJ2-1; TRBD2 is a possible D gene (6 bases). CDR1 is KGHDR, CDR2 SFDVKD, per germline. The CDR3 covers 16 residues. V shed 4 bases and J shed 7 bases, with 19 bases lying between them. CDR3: CATSDRYGGEGNEQFF. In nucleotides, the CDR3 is TGTGCCACCAGTGACCGATACGGGGGTGAGGGGAATGAGCAGTTCTTC.

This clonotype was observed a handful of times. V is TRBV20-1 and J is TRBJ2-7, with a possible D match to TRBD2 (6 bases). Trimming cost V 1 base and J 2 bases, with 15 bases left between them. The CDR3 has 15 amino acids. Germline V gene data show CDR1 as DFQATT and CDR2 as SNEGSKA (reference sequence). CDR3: CSARVGSGGTYEQYF. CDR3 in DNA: TGCAGTGCTAGAGTGGGTAGCGGAGGAACCTACGAGCAGTACTTC.

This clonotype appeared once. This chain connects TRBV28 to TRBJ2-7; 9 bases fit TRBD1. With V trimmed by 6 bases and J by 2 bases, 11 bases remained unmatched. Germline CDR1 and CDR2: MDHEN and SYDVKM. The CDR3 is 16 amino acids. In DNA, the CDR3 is TGTGCCAGCAGCCGTCCCGGGACAGGGTTTCCCTACGAGCAGTACTTC. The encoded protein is CASSRPGTGFPYEQYF.

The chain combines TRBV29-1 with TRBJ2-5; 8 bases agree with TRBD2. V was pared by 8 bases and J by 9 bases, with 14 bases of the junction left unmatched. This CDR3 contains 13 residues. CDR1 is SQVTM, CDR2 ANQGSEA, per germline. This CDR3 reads CSLVTGTSTSQYF. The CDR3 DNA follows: TGCAGCTTAGTCACCGGGACTAGTACGTCCCAGTACTTC.

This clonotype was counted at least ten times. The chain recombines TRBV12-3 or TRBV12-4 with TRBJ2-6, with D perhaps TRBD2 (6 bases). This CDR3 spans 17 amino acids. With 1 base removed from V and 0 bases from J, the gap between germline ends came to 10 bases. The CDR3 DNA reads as TGTGCCAGCAGTTTAGGACTAGGCAGCTCTGGGGCCAACGTCCTGACTTTC. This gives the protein CASSLGLGSSGANVLTF.